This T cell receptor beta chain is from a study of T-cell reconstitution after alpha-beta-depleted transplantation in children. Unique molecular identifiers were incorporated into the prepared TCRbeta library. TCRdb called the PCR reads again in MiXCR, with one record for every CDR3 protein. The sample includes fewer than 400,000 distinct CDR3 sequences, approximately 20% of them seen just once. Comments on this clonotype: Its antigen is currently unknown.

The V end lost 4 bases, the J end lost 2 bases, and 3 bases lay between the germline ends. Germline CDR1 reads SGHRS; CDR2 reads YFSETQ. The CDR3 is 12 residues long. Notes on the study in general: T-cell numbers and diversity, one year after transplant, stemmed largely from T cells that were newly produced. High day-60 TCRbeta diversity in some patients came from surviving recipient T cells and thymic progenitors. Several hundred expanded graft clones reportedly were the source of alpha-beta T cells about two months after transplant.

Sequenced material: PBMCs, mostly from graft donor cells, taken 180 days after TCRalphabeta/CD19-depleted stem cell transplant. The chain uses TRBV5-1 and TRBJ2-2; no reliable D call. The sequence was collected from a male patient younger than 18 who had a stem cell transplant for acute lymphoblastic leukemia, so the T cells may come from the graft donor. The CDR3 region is CASSNNTGELFF. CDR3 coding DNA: TGCGCCAGCAGCAACAACACCGGGGAGCTGTTTTTT.